What follows are 11 T cell receptor beta chains derived from one specimen sequenced in a study of T cells in Graves' hyperthyroidism and ophthalmopathy. Amplification targeted TCR beta CDR3 regions from RNA transcripts. HTBI primers were used for first-round RT-PCR of the TCR CDR3. One entry per CDR3 protein results from TCRdb running MiXCR on the multiplex PCR reads. Seen here are 410,000 or so distinct CDR3 sequences, roughly 15% observed once, and the top ten hold over 10%. Material for sequencing was blood. Receptors were obtained from a man aged 18 to 30 with Graves' ophthalmopathy.

The CDR3 loop is CASRGQGPPNYGYTF. CDR3 nucleotide sequence: TGTGCCAGCAGGGGACAGGGTCCCCCAAACTATGGCTACACCTTC. V usage is TRBV5-5 and J usage is TRBJ1-2; 9 bases line up with TRBD1. This CDR3 region has 15 residues. V was pared by 5 bases and J by 2 bases, with 7 bases of the junction left unmatched. Per the germline V gene, CDR1 is SGHKS and CDR2 is YYEKEE (reference sequence).

The chain combines TRBV29-1 with TRBJ1-1, with D tentatively TRBD1 (6 bases). Germline CDR1 SQVTM, CDR2 ANQGSEA. The V end was cut by 8 bases, the J end by 4 bases, with 20 bases between. The CDR3 covers 14 residues. Written as DNA, the CDR3 is TGCAGCAGGGAACAGGTTTCGGGGGCCACTGAAGCTTTCTTT. It specifies CSREQVSGATEAFF.

The table lists this clonotype with many counts. The chain recombines TRBV11-3 with TRBJ2-1, with TRBD2 matching over 7 bases. The CDR3 has 13 amino acids. CDR1 SGHNT and CDR2 YENEEA come from the germline V gene. J lost 9 bases, V lost 1 base, and 3 bases had no gene match. CDR3 DNA: TGTGCCAGCAGCTTAGCTCCGGGAGGTGAGCAGTTCTTC. This sequence encodes CASSLAPGGEQFF.

J is TRBJ2-1 and V is TRBV10-3, with D unresolved. Trimming stripped 0 bases from V and 7 bases from J, with 10 bases between. The CDR3 runs 14 residues. Germline V gene sequence: CDR1 ENHRY, CDR2 SYGVKD. CDR3 sequence reads: CAISESKVLNEQFF. In nucleotides, the CDR3 is TGTGCCATCAGTGAGTCGAAAGTTCTTAATGAGCAGTTCTTC.

This clonotype showed up just a few times. This rearrangement joins TRBV29-1 to TRBJ1-2; D perhaps matches TRBD1 (6 bases). Trimming stripped 1 base from V and 8 bases from J, with 14 bases between. The CDR3 loop spans 13 amino acids. Germline lookup yields CDR1 SQVTM and CDR2 ANQGSEA. CDR3 residues: CSVEALDSQGYTF. The DNA of the CDR3 is TGCAGCGTTGAAGCCTTGGACAGTCAGGGCTACACCTTC.

This clonotype was detected many times. The chain is built from TRBV19 and TRBJ2-3; no reliable D call. The CDR3 contains 15 residues. Germline V gives CDR1 LNHDA, CDR2 SQIVND (reference sequence). The germline V and J ends were trimmed by 2 bases and 0 bases, with 9 bases remaining between them. The CDR3 region has the DNA TGTGCCAGTAGTATATCCGTATCTAGCACAGATACGCAGTATTTT. It encodes CASSISVSSTDTQYF.

This clonotype has a count of ten or more. This chain joins TRBV20-1 and TRBJ2-4; 10 bases agree with TRBD2. This CDR3 spans 17 amino acids. The germline V gene has CDR1 DFQATT and CDR2 SNEGSKA (reference sequence). Trimming removed 6 bases from V and 7 bases from J; junction bases left unmatched: 18. CDR3 sequence: CSAPIAGGLFSGNIQYF. The CDR3 nucleotides are TGCAGTGCACCCATAGCGGGGGGCCTTTTCAGTGGGAACATTCAGTACTTC.

This clonotype was seen ten or more times. The gene calls are TRBV12-3 or TRBV12-4 and TRBJ2-7; D is unresolved. V lost 6 bases to trimming and J lost 0 bases, with 12 bases between them. This CDR3 region has 14 residues. The CDR3 coding sequence is TGTGCCAGCAGCCTCGCTGACTCCTCCTACGAGCAGTACTTC. Translation gives CASSLADSSYEQYF.

This chain joins TRBV10-3 and TRBJ2-3; 10 bases fit TRBD1. The length of the CDR3 is 15 residues. With V trimmed by 7 bases and J by 2 bases, 6 bases remained unmatched. CDR1 and CDR2 (germline): ENHRY, SYGVKD. CDR3 sequence (DNA): TGTGCCATCACTACGGGACAGGGGTACACAGATACGCAGTATTTT. It codes for CAITTGQGYTDTQYF.

This clonotype occurred a few times. The rearrangement uses TRBV19 and TRBJ2-7, with D maybe TRBD2 (6 bases). The CDR3 consists of 13 residues. V was clipped by 5 bases and J by 5 bases, with 13 bases between them. Germline V gene lookup returns CDR1 LNHDA and CDR2 SQIVND (reference sequence). The CDR3 DNA follows: TGTGCCAGTAGTTCGGGAGTGAAGGACGAGCAGTACTTC. It codes for CASSSGVKDEQYF. The full variable domain, its missing parts supplied by reference TRBV19 and TRBJ2-7, is DGGITQSPKYLFRKEGQNVTLSCEQNLNHDAMYWYRQDPGQGLRLIYYSQIVNDFQKGDIAEGYSVSREKKESFPLTVTSAQKNPTAFYLCASSSGVKDEQYFGPGTRLTVT.

The CDR3 sequence: CASNPDRAGETQYF. The CDR3 bases are TGTGCCAGCAACCCGGACAGGGCGGGAGAGACCCAGTACTTC. V gene TRBV11-2 combines with J gene TRBJ2-5; 8 nucleotides align to TRBD1. The V gene end was trimmed by 7 bases and the J gene end by 4 bases; junction bases not matched to a gene: 8. The germline gives CDR1 SGHAT, CDR2 FQNNGV. The CDR3 covers 14 residues.